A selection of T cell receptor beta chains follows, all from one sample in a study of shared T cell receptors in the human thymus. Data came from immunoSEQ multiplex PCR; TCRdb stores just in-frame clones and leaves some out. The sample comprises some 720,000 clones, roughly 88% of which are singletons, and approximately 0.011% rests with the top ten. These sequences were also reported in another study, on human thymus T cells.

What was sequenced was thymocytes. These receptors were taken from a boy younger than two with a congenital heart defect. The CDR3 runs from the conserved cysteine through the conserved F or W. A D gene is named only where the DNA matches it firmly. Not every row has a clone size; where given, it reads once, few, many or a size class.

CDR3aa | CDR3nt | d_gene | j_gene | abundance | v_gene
CASSFPGQGRSNQPQHF | TGTGCCAGCAGTTTTCCGGGACAGGGGAGAAGCAATCAGCCCCAGCATTTT | TRBD1 | TRBJ1-5 | - | TRBV5-8
CASSLWTSGSMHEQFF | TGTGCCAGCAGTTTATGGACTAGCGGGAGTATGCATGAGCAGTTCTTC | TRBD2 | TRBJ2-1 | - | TRBV27
CSVVELASTLTETQYF | TGCAGCGTTGTCGAACTAGCGTCTACTCTAACGGAGACCCAGTACTTC | TRBD2 | TRBJ2-5 | - | TRBV29-1
CASSLEGDRENQPQHF | TGTGCCAGCAGCTTAGAAGGGGACAGGGAGAATCAGCCCCAGCATTTT | TRBD1 | TRBJ1-5 | - | TRBV7-6
CASSVTGELFF | TGCGCCAGCAGCGTAACCGGGGAGCTGTTTTTT | - | TRBJ2-2 | - | TRBV5-1
CASSSDTGTSVYNEQFF | TGTGCCAGCAGCTCCGATACCGGGACTAGCGTCTACAATGAGCAGTTCTTC | TRBD2 | TRBJ2-1 | - | TRBV7-6
CASSKLLAGSVVGAAKNIQYF | TGTGCCAGCAGCAAATTGTTAGCGGGATCCGTGGTCGGAGCGGCCAAAAACATTCAGTACTTC | - | TRBJ2-4 | - | TRBV21-1
CASSLGAIANTGELFF | TGTGCCAGCAGCTTGGGGGCTATAGCGAACACCGGGGAGCTGTTTTTT | - | TRBJ2-2 | - | TRBV5-4
CATSRDRQGAHTGELFF | TGTGCCACCAGCAGAGATCGACAGGGGGCGCACACCGGGGAGCTGTTTTTT | TRBD1 | TRBJ2-2 | - | TRBV15
CSAPSGRGTDTQYF | TGCAGCGCACCTAGCGGGAGAGGAACAGATACGCAGTATTTT | TRBD2 | TRBJ2-3 | - | TRBV29-1
CASSQEERGEQYF | TGTGCCAGCAGCCAAGAGGAGCGGGGCGAGCAGTACTTC | TRBD2 | TRBJ2-7 | - | TRBV14
CASSLSGTGIYEQYF | TGTGCCAGCAGTTTATCGGGGACAGGAATCTACGAGCAGTACTTC | TRBD1 | TRBJ2-7 | - | TRBV27
CASSSRDRAGTEAFF | TGTGCCAGCAGCTCCCGAGACAGGGCTGGCACTGAAGCTTTCTTT | TRBD1 | TRBJ1-1 | - | TRBV11-2
CASSYWGLAGTYFSYNEQFF | TGTGCCAGCAGTTACTGGGGACTAGCGGGAACATACTTCTCCTACAATGAGCAGTTCTTC | TRBD2 | TRBJ2-1 | - | TRBV6-7
CASSPVGQRDRHEQFF | TGTGCCAGCAGCCCAGTGGGGCAGCGGGACAGGCATGAGCAGTTCTTC | - | TRBJ2-1 | - | TRBV9
CASSLEGPSYEQYF | TGTGCCAGCAGCTTGGAGGGGCCGAGCTACGAGCAGTACTTC | - | TRBJ2-7 | - | TRBV5-6
CASSVLWGSGRYPDTQYF | TGTGCCAGCAGCGTACTTTGGGGCAGCGGGAGGTACCCAGATACGCAGTATTTT | TRBD2 | TRBJ2-3 | - | TRBV9
CASSCNNGGAGELFF | TGTGCCAGCAGTTGCAATAATGGGGGCGCGGGGGAGCTGTTTTTT | - | TRBJ2-2 | - | TRBV28
CSADRGNTEAFF | TGCAGCGCAGACAGGGGTAACACTGAAGCTTTCTTT | TRBD1 | TRBJ1-1 | once | TRBV29-1
CASRTGTYTEAFF | TGTGCCAGCAGGACAGGGACATACACTGAAGCTTTCTTT | TRBD1 | TRBJ1-1 | once | TRBV5-8
CASSVDRGQETQYF | TGTGCCAGCAGTGTGGACAGGGGGCAGGAGACCCAGTACTTC | TRBD1 | TRBJ2-5 | - | TRBV2
CASSSPAGLAVDIANTGELFF | TGCGCCAGCAGCTCCCCCGCGGGACTAGCGGTAGATATCGCGAACACCGGGGAGCTGTTTTTT | TRBD2 | TRBJ2-2 | - | TRBV5-1
CAWKPGHLRGNTEAFF | TGTGCCTGGAAACCGGGACACTTAAGGGGGAACACTGAAGCTTTCTTT | - | TRBJ1-1 | - | TRBV30
CASSAPGRGQHTQYF | TGTGCCAGTAGTGCCCCGGGTAGAGGCCAGCATACGCAGTATTTT | - | TRBJ2-3 | - | TRBV19
CASSPDRATNEKLFF | TGCGCCAGCAGCCCGGACAGAGCAACTAATGAAAAACTGTTTTTT | - | TRBJ1-4 | - | TRBV5-1
CASSLGPGTQDHEQFF | TGCGCCAGCAGCCTTGGACCCGGGACACAAGACCATGAGCAGTTCTTC | - | TRBJ2-1 | - | TRBV4-3